The 29 T cell receptor beta chains reported below all come from one sample, sequenced in a study of T cell responses to AZD1222 COVID-19 vaccine (dated by TCRdb to 2020 to 2022). The intended sense of this specimen's time point label: baseline before first vaccination. Libraries came from the immunoSEQ multiplex PCR assay. TCRdb carries this immuneACCESS record with in-frame sequences only. Its versions omit some clonotypes, under half of them owing to an unresolved V gene in the studies checked, with the rest unexplained. The sample table holds 140,000 to 150,000 clones, of which about 94% were seen once. Under 6.5% of the sample lies in the top ten. Sequences were derived from peripheral blood, sampled on day 0 of AZD1222 vaccination. Every receptor here comes from an adult in good health.

The chain has TRBV15 and TRBJ2-2; D might be TRBD1 (5 bases). The CDR3 spans 17 residues. In germline, CDR1 is LNHNV, CDR2 YYDKDF (reference sequence). The V and J ends lost 0 bases and 6 bases respectively, with 17 bases between them. The DNA for the CDR3 is TGTGCCACCAGCAGAGATAGGGTGCAGGGTAGGGCCGGGGAGCTGTTTTTT. Translating gives CATSRDRVQGRAGELFF.

V is TRBV10-3 and J is TRBJ1-6, with D perhaps TRBD1 (6 bases). Germline-derived CDR1 and CDR2 are ENHRY and SYGVKD. V dropped 0 bases and J dropped 5 bases, with 8 bases sitting between them. The CDR3 length is 15 residues. The CDR3 sequence: CAISESGQDNSPLHF. CDR3 nucleotide sequence: TGTGCCATCAGTGAGTCGGGACAAGATAATTCACCCCTCCACTTT.

This chain connects TRBV7-9 to TRBJ2-5; 13 nucleotides line up with TRBD2. The V gene end was trimmed by 6 bases and the J gene end by 5 bases; junction bases not matched to a gene: 18. The germline gives CDR1 SEHNR, CDR2 FQNEAQ (reference sequence). The CDR3 covers 19 residues. This chain's CDR3 is CASSTARTSGSSGRETQYF. The DNA for the CDR3 is TGTGCCAGCAGTACCGCCCGGACTAGCGGGAGTTCAGGGCGGGAGACCCAGTACTTC.

The chain links TRBV9 to TRBJ2-1; D might be TRBD1 or TRBD2, each matching 5 bases. The CDR3 is 14 residues long. CDR1 is SGDLS and CDR2 is YYNGEE in the germline V gene. Trimming removed 3 bases at V and 5 bases at J, with 12 bases between. The CDR3 DNA sequence: TGTGCCAGCAGCGCCGGGACCACCCACAATGAGCAGTTCTTC. Residues: CASSAGTTHNEQFF.

V is TRBV6-5 and J is TRBJ2-1, with 8 bases matching TRBD1. Per germline, CDR1 MNHEY and CDR2 SVGAGI. V lost 5 bases, J lost 5 bases, and 2 bases stayed unmatched. The CDR3 has 13 amino acids. CDR3 residues: CASSRQGNNEQFF. The CDR3, as DNA: TGTGCCAGCAGTCGACAGGGGAACAATGAGCAGTTCTTC.

A word on this clone: Other DNA sequences within the sample encode an identical CDR3. The V gene is TRBV5-6, the J gene TRBJ2-6; D is possibly TRBD2 (5 bases). CDR1 and CDR2 from the germline V gene are SGHDT and YYEEEE. V was shortened by 4 bases and J by 1 base, with 9 bases between the two germline ends. CDR3 length: 15 amino acids. CDR3: CASSLGGSGANVLTF. In nucleotides, the CDR3 is TGTGCCAGCAGCCTAGGAGGTTCTGGGGCCAACGTCCTGACTTTC.

The chain joins TRBV5-6 to TRBJ1-1; 12 bases are shared with TRBD1. Germline loops: CDR1 SGHDT, CDR2 YYEEEE. The junction had 3 bases not matched to a gene; V was cut back by 3 bases and J by 0 bases. The CDR3 covers 16 residues. The CDR3 sequence is CASSWGTGGLNTEAFF. The DNA of the CDR3 is TGTGCCAGCAGCTGGGGGACAGGGGGCTTGAACACTGAAGCTTTCTTT.

The chain employs TRBV4-1 and TRBJ2-1; 10 bases are shared with TRBD2. Trimming removed 2 bases from V and 1 base from J; junction bases left unmatched: 2. The germline gives CDR1 MGHRA, CDR2 YSYEKL. The CDR3 is 16 residues long. The CDR3 protein is CASSQPLAGSYNEQFF. CDR3 nucleotides: TGCGCCAGCAGCCAACCACTAGCGGGATCCTACAATGAGCAGTTCTTC.

V usage is TRBV11-2 and J usage is TRBJ2-1, with 9 bases identical to TRBD2. V gave up 1 base and J gave up 4 bases; unmatched junction bases: 8. The length of the CDR3 is 17 residues. Germline CDR1 is SGHAT and CDR2 is FQNNGV. The CDR3 bases are TGTGCCAGCAGCTTAGCCCTAACTAGCGGGCCGTACAATGAGCAGTTCTTC. It translates to CASSLALTSGPYNEQFF.

This clone was found a few times. The J gene is TRBJ2-7, the V gene TRBV4-1; D not resolved. The CDR3 totals 13 residues. V shed 3 bases and J shed 3 bases, with 9 bases lying between them. Germline CDR1 MGHRA, CDR2 YSYEKL. The CDR3 protein is CASSQLDGYEQYF. The CDR3, as DNA: TGCGCCAGCAGCCAGTTGGACGGCTACGAGCAGTACTTC.

The chain recombines TRBV30 with TRBJ2-2, with D possibly TRBD2 on 5 matching bases. The germline CDR1 and CDR2 sequences are GTSNPN and SVGIG (reference sequence). Trimming took off 0 bases at V and 1 base at J, with 12 bases between the two ends. CDR3 length equals 16 residues. The CDR3 nucleotides are TGTGCCTGGAGTGTACGAGGGAGAGGGAACACCGGGGAGCTGTTTTTT. This codes for CAWSVRGRGNTGELFF.

The chain couples TRBV7-9 to TRBJ1-3; D perhaps matches TRBD1 (5 bases). Deletions cut 2 bases from V and 5 bases from J, with 16 bases between. Germline CDR1 is SEHNR and CDR2 is FQNEAQ (reference sequence). This CDR3 is built from 16 residues. CDR3 DNA sequence: TGTGCCAGCAGCTTACGGATCGCAGGGCGACGAAACACCATATATTTT. It codes for CASSLRIAGRRNTIYF.

The genes are TRBV15 and TRBJ1-5; D not certain. Trimming removed 10 bases at V and 3 bases at J, with 4 bases between. Germline V gives CDR1 LNHNV, CDR2 YYDKDF (reference sequence). The CDR3 length is 10 residues. The CDR3 nucleotides read TGTGCCATCCTCAATCAGCCCCAGCATTTT. This gives the protein CAILNQPQHF.

J is TRBJ2-7 and V is TRBV28; TRBD1 is a possible D gene (6 bases). Germline CDR1 MDHEN, CDR2 SYDVKM. The CDR3 loop spans 13 amino acids. The germline V and J ends were trimmed by 6 bases and 0 bases, with 9 bases remaining between them. In DNA form, the CDR3 reads TGTGCCAGCAGCTTACAGGGCTCCTACGAGCAGTACTTC. Residues: CASSLQGSYEQYF.

The chain has TRBV11-2 and TRBJ1-4, with TRBD1 matching 9 bases. This CDR3 is built from 16 residues. After removal of 4 bases from V and 1 base from J, the junction contained 4 bases not matched to a gene. Germline CDR1 is SGHAT and CDR2 is FQNNGV. CDR3 sequence reads: CASSSRTGETNEKLFF. Written as DNA, the CDR3 is TGTGCCAGCAGCTCACGGACAGGGGAAACTAATGAAAAACTGTTTTTT.

V gene TRBV19 combines with J gene TRBJ2-1, with TRBD2 matching over 12 bases. The CDR3 loop spans 13 amino acids. Germline-derived CDR1 and CDR2 are LNHDA and SQIVND (reference sequence). The junction had 1 base not matched to a gene; V was cut back by 4 bases and J by 9 bases. This chain's CDR3 is CASSKTSGSEQFF. Written as DNA, the CDR3 is TGTGCCAGTAGTAAGACTAGCGGGAGTGAGCAGTTCTTC.

The chain employs TRBV11-2 and TRBJ1-6, with a possible D match to TRBD1 (6 bases). The CDR3 extends over 14 amino acids. Trimming took 1 base from V and 8 from J, leaving 9 bases between them. The germline V gene has CDR1 SGHAT and CDR2 FQNNGV. The CDR3, as DNA: TGTGCCAGCAGCTTAGGTGCAGGGGATTCACCCCTCCACTTT. Translating gives CASSLGAGDSPLHF.

This rearrangement joins TRBV19 to TRBJ1-1; D ambiguous. Trimming took 5 bases from V and 5 from J, leaving 9 bases between them. There are 12 residues in the CDR3. The germline V gene encodes CDR1 LNHDA and CDR2 SQIVND (reference sequence). CDR3 DNA sequence: TGTGCCAGTAGTGCAGGAGGGACTGAAGCTTTCTTT. This sequence encodes CASSAGGTEAFF.

The rearrangement joins TRBV3-1 (or the pseudogene TRBV3-2) to TRBJ2-1; D is possibly TRBD2 (5 bases). The germline V gene encodes CDR1 LGHDT and CDR2 YNNKEL (reference sequence). V was pared by 4 bases and J by 0 bases, with 10 bases between. CDR3 length equals 15 residues. CDR3 residues: CASSLSASSYNEQFF. The CDR3 DNA reads TGTGCCAGCAGCCTTAGCGCTAGCTCCTACAATGAGCAGTTCTTC.

The rearrangement links TRBV24-1 to TRBJ2-1, with D perhaps TRBD2 (6 bases). V dropped 3 bases and J dropped 4 bases, with 15 bases sitting between them. From germline, CDR1 is KGHDR and CDR2 SFDVKD. There are 16 residues in the CDR3. The CDR3 bases are TGTGCCACCAGTGATCCCGGGGGTACGATATACAATGAGCAGTTCTTC. Amino acid sequence: CATSDPGGTIYNEQFF.

This chain links TRBV11-2 with TRBJ1-4, with D hard to call. CDR1 and CDR2 (germline): SGHAT, FQNNGV. The V and J ends lost 1 base and 4 bases respectively, with 19 bases between them. The CDR3 loop spans 18 amino acids. The CDR3 sequence is CASSLVVFRGRSNEKLFF. The CDR3 DNA is TGTGCCAGCAGCTTAGTGGTTTTTCGTGGCAGGAGTAATGAAAAACTGTTTTTT.

The chain has TRBV15 and TRBJ1-2; 9 bases match TRBD1. V dropped 0 bases and J dropped 8; count of bases not matched to a gene: 13. CDR1 and CDR2 (germline): LNHNV, YYDKDF (reference sequence). CDR3 length: 17 residues. The CDR3 DNA reads as TGTGCCACCAGCAGAGACCTTCGACAGGGGGAGAAAGGCGGCTACACCTTC. This sequence encodes CATSRDLRQGEKGGYTF.

V usage is TRBV6-5 and J usage is TRBJ1-3; D is possibly TRBD1 (6 bases). The V end was cut by 2 bases, the J end by 0 bases, with 11 bases between. This CDR3 spans 16 amino acids. Germline assignment: CDR1 MNHEY and CDR2 SVGAGI. CDR3 coding DNA: TGTGCCAGCAGTTACCAACCGGGGGCCTCTGGAAACACCATATATTTT. As protein: CASSYQPGASGNTIYF.

A single count supports this clone. The chain employs TRBV4-1 and TRBJ1-2, with no clear D. V was cut by 1 base and J by 2 bases, with 11 bases left in between. The CDR3 runs to 15 residues. CDR1 is MGHRA, CDR2 YSYEKL, per germline. The CDR3 sequence is CASSQGPRTNYGYTF. CDR3 bases: TGCGCCAGCAGCCAAGGGCCGAGAACCAACTATGGCTACACCTTC.

The rearrangement uses TRBV5-1 and TRBJ2-3; 7 bases are a match to TRBD1. Germline values: CDR1 SGHRS, CDR2 YFSETQ. Trimming took 0 bases from V and 4 from J; bases not matched to a gene: 5. CDR3 length: 15 amino acids. Here the CDR3 reads CASSLATGDSDTQYF. CDR3 DNA: TGCGCCAGCAGCTTGGCAACAGGGGATTCAGATACGCAGTATTTT.

The chain combines TRBV3-1 (or the pseudogene TRBV3-2) with TRBJ2-2; D gene uncertain. The CDR3 consists of 13 residues. Trimming took 1 base from V and 6 from J, leaving 6 bases between them. Germline CDR1 LGHDT, CDR2 YNNKEL (reference sequence). The CDR3 here is CASSQGASGELFF. Here the CDR3 DNA reads TGTGCCAGCAGCCAAGGGGCATCCGGGGAGCTGTTTTTT.

CDR3 DNA sequence: TGTGCCAGCAGCCTGGCGACCCGTGGCTACACCTTC. Protein: CASSLATRGYTF. The rearrangement links TRBV12-3 or TRBV12-4 to TRBJ1-2; no clear D. This CDR3 contains 12 residues. Between the trimmed V and J ends, which lost 6 bases and 7 bases, there was a span of 12 bases.

The gene calls are TRBV18 and TRBJ2-4; maybe TRBD1 (5 bases). Trimming removed 5 bases from V and 3 bases from J, with 20 bases in between. The CDR3 covers 17 residues. Germline-derived CDR1 and CDR2 are KGHSH and LQKENI. The CDR3, as DNA: TGTGCCAGCTCATACAACCAGGGCGAGGCTGGCAAAAACATTCAGTACTTC. Its translation: CASSYNQGEAGKNIQYF. Based on the CDR3 plus reference TRBV18 and TRBJ2-4, the full variable domain is NAGVMQNPRHLVRRRGQEARLRCSPMKGHSHVYWYRQLPEEGLKFMVYLQKENIIDESGMPKERFSAEFPKEGPSILRIQQVVRGDSAAYFCASSYNQGEAGKNIQYFGAGTRLSVL.

CDR3 sequence: CASSQGTGLETQYF. The CDR3 DNA follows: TGTGCCAGCAGCCAAGGGACGGGGTTAGAGACCCAGTACTTC. The gene calls are TRBV4-2 and TRBJ2-5; possible D gene TRBD2, 5 bases. Trimming removed 1 base at V and 4 bases at J, with 10 bases between. The germline CDR1 and CDR2 sequences are LGHNA and YNFKEQ. This CDR3 contains 14 residues.